Detailed here is one T cell receptor (beta chain). The same CDR3 arises from other DNA sequences in this sample as well. PCR was performed using 60 Vbeta and 13 Jbeta primers. Repertoires were generated with immunoSEQ multiplex PCR, while TCRdb's copy carries only in-frame clones and drops some. The sample carries about 37,000 clones, 81% recorded once. The sample is drawn from a study of cytomegalovirus exposure and HLA in healthy donors. The TCR was taken from a woman in her 40s in good health and CMV-seronegative. The source material was PBMCs.

The CDR3 nucleotides are TGCGCCAGCGGTGTGGGCGCGGGCAATGAAAAACTGTTTTTT. Its translation: CASGVGAGNEKLFF. The rearrangement joins TRBV5-1 to TRBJ1-4; D gene uncertain. The length of the CDR3 is 14 residues. Deletions cut 7 bases from V and 5 bases from J, with 15 bases between. CDR1 is SGHRS and CDR2 is YFSETQ in the germline V gene.